This TCR beta chain originates from a study of identical twins. Study conclusions and caveats: For cord blood, abundant beta clonotypes had fewer insertions, unlike memory repertoires, which showed none.

All donors were healthy Caucasians. TCRdb ran MiXCR on the 5' RACE reads and lists one entry per CDR3 protein. The repertoire holds a few hundred thousand distinct CDR3 sequences, with more than 9.5% as singletons. The CDR3 runs to 14 residues. Trimming left V 6 bases short and J 2 bases short, with 11 bases between. Germline CDR1 is SNHLY and CDR2 is FYNNEI. In this sample, this clonotype turned up a few times. Its antigen remains unknown. These data were also reused for a study on yellow fever vaccine responses in identical twins. Turning to that study: Twins reportedly appeared to share part of their vaccine T cell response while keeping part individual.

This chain connects TRBV2 to TRBJ1-5; D gene unclear. The sequence came from a woman in her late teens or twenties in good health. The sequencing input was memory (CD45RO+) T cells sorted from blood. For the CDR3, the DNA is TGTGCCAGCAGACCCGGTTGGGGCAATCAGCCCCAGCATTTT. Amino acid sequence: CASRPGWGNQPQHF.